The present T cell receptor beta chain was sequenced within a study of blood T cell repertoires in COVID-19. On the study more broadly: The study drew acute and convalescent COVID-19 samples from the United States, Italy and Spain. PBMCs, B-cell-depleted T cells, or T cells provided the cDNA or gDNA that made up the material.

In the authors' methods: Estimated nucleated cell counts came from reference gene primer amplification. Method: immunoSEQ multiplex PCR; TCRdb's copy keeps in-frame clones and lacks some. Clone size and the V and J calls come from that table; the DNA yielded D and trimming. The sample consists of some 330,000 clones, 70% to 90% of them appearing once. This CDR3 is 17 amino acids long. V lost 4 bases, J lost 0 bases, and 15 bases lay in between. Germline CDR1 is SEHNR and CDR2 is FQNEAQ (reference sequence). The sequence came from a woman between 45 and 60 years old with active or convalescent COVID-19. Source material: peripheral blood. The V call is TRBV7-9, the J call TRBJ1-4, with D maybe TRBD1 (6 bases). The CDR3 reads CASSSRGKKATNEKLFF. CDR3 coding DNA: TGTGCCAGCAGCTCAAGGGGGAAAAAGGCAACTAATGAAAAACTGTTTTTT.